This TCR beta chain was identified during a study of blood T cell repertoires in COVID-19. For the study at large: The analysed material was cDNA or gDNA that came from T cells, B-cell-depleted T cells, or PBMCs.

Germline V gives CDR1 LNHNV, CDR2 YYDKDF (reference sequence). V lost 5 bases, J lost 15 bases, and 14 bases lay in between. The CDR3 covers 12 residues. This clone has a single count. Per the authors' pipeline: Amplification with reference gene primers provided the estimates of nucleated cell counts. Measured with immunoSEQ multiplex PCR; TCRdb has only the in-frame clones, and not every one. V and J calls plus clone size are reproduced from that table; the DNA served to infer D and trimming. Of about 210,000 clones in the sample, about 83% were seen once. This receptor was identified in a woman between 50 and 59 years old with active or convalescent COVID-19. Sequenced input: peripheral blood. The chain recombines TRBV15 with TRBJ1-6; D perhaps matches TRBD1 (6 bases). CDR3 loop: CATSPGGLILHF. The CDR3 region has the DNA TGTGCCACCAGCCCTGGGGGCCTCATCCTCCACTTT. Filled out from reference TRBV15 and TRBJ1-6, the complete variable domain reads DAMVIQNPRYQVTQFGKPVTLSCSQTLNHNVMYWYQQKSSQAPKLLFHYYDKDFNNEADTPDNFQSRRPNTSFCFLDIRSPGLGDTAMYLCATSPGGLILHFGNGTRLTVT.